This T cell receptor (beta chain) was retrieved from a study of OX40 agonist ivuxolimab in advanced cancers. As for the study in general: The eligibility criteria allowed prior anti-PD-1, anti-PD-L1 or anti-CTLA-4 therapy, and roughly 39% had some.

Libraries were prepared by immunoSEQ multiplex PCR; TCRdb keeps only in-frame clonotypes and omits some of them. The sample holds under 80,000 clones, approximately 86% seen once. The CDR3 runs 15 residues. Germline loops: CDR1 SEHNR, CDR2 FQNEAQ (reference sequence). Unmatched junction bases numbered 8, after V lost 6 bases and J lost 4 bases. This chain links TRBV7-9 with TRBJ2-7, with 11 bases that match TRBD1. This receptor was taken from an adult with an advanced solid tumor such as melanoma, head and neck, liver or kidney cancer. Sequences were derived from CD4+ or CD8+ T cells sorted from blood, sampled in a trial of the OX40 agonist ivuxolimab. DNA for the CDR3: TGTGCCAGCAGACCAGGACAGGGGGCTGTATACGAGCAGTACTTC. Encoded protein: CASRPGQGAVYEQYF.